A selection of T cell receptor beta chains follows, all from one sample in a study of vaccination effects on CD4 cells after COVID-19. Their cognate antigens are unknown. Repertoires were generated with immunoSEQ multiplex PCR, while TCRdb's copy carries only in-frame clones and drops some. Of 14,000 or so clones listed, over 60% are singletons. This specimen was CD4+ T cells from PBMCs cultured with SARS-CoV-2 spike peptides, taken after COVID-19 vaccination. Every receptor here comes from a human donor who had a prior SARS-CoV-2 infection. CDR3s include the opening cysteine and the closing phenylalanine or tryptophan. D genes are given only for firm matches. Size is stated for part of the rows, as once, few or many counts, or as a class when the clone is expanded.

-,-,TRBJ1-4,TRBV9,CASSPTSNRNKNEKLFF,TGTGCCAGCAGCCCAACCTCCAACAGAAACAAGAATGAAAAACTGTTTTTT
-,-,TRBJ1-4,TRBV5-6,CASSLGGRDEKLFF,TGTGCCAGCAGCTTGGGGGGAAGGGACGAAAAACTGTTTTTT
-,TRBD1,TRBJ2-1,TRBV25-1,CASSARQGAGGFEQFF,TGTGCCAGCAGTGCCCGACAGGGGGCCGGTGGGTTTGAGCAGTTCTTC
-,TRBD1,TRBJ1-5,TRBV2,CASSGDRGHRQPQHF,TGTGCCAGCAGTGGCGACAGGGGGCATCGTCAGCCCCAGCATTTT
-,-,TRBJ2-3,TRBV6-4,CASSDSDATDTQYF,TGTGCCAGCAGTGACTCTGATGCCACAGATACGCAGTATTTT
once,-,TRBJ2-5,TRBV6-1,CASSEAVTGNPRETQYF,TGTGCCAGCAGTGAAGCCGTGACGGGGAACCCCAGGGAGACCCAGTACTTC
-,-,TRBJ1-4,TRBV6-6,CASSYSGQPNEKLFF,TGTGCCAGCAGTTACTCTGGGCAGCCGAATGAAAAACTGTTTTTT
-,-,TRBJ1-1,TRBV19,CASSIETMNTEAFF,TGTGCCAGTAGTATAGAGACAATGAACACTGAAGCTTTCTTT
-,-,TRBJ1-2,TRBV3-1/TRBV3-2,CASSRTASNYGYTF,TGTGCCAGCAGTCGGACAGCCTCTAACTATGGCTACACCTTC
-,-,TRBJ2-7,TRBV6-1,CASSEGFDEQYF,TGTGCCAGCAGTGAAGGGTTTGACGAGCAGTACTTC
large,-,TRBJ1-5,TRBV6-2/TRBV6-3,CASSLAGEVNQPQHF,TGTGCCAGCAGTCTCGCAGGGGAGGTCAATCAGCCCCAGCATTTT
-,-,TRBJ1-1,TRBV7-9,CASSLRTVDTEAFF,TGTGCCAGCAGCTTAAGAACAGTTGACACTGAAGCTTTCTTT
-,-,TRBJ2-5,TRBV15,CATSSRVEETQYF,TGTGCCACCAGCAGCAGGGTTGAGGAGACCCAGTACTTC
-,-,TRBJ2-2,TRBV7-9,CASSSFRGSTGELFF,TGTGCCAGCAGCTCATTTCGGGGAAGCACCGGGGAGCTGTTTTTT
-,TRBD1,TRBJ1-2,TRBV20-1,CSASGVQGGYGYTF,TGCAGTGCTAGTGGGGTCCAGGGGGGCTATGGCTACACCTTC
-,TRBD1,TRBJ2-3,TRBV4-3,CASSQAIGTGSTDTQYF,TGCGCCAGCAGCCAAGCAATCGGGACAGGGTCGACGGATACGCAGTATTTT
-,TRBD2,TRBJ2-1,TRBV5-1,CASTFTLPGRGNEQFF,TGCGCCAGCACCTTCACCCTTCCGGGGAGGGGTAATGAGCAGTTCTTC
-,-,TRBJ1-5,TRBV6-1,CASSPSRQPQHF,TGTGCCAGCAGTCCCTCGAGACAGCCCCAGCATTTT
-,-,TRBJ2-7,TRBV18,CASSPQRRGSYEQYF,TGTGCCAGCTCACCCCAGCGGAGGGGGTCCTACGAGCAGTACTTC
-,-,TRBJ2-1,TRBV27,CASSSTEGPISYNEQFF,TGTGCCAGCAGTTCCACTGAGGGGCCGATCTCCTACAATGAGCAGTTCTTC
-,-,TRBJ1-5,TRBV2,CASSEGGSQPQHF,TGTGCCAGCAGTGAGGGGGGGAGTCAGCCCCAGCATTTT
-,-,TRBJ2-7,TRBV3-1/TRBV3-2,CASSQFYEQYF,TGTGCCAGCAGCCAGTTTTACGAGCAGTACTTC
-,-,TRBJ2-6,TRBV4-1,CASSQGVASGANVLTF,TGCGCCAGCAGCCAAGGGGTCGCCTCTGGGGCCAACGTCCTGACTTTC
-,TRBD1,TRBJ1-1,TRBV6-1,CASSEQGGTEAFF,TGTGCCAGCAGTGAACAGGGGGGGACTGAAGCTTTCTTT
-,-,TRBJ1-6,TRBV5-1,CASSLQGSSYNSPLHF,TGCGCCAGCAGCCTGCAGGGAAGCTCCTATAATTCACCCCTCCACTTT
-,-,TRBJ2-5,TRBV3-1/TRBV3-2,CASSQGLLGQETQYF,TGTGCCAGCAGCCAGGGACTTCTTGGGCAAGAGACCCAGTACTTC
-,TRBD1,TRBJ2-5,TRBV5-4,CAFRRGPSETQYF,TGTGCCTTTCGCAGGGGGCCATCGGAGACCCAGTACTTC
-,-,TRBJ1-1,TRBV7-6,CASSLTLKTGYGTEAFF,TGTGCCAGCAGCTTAACTTTGAAAACAGGGTATGGCACTGAAGCTTTCTTT
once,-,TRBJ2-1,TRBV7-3,CASSLKGRSYNEQFF,TGTGCCAGCAGCTTAAAAGGGAGGTCCTACAATGAGCAGTTCTTC
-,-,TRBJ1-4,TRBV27,CASRPPGDLTNEKLFF,TGTGCCAGCAGACCCCCAGGGGACCTTACTAATGAAAAACTGTTTTTT